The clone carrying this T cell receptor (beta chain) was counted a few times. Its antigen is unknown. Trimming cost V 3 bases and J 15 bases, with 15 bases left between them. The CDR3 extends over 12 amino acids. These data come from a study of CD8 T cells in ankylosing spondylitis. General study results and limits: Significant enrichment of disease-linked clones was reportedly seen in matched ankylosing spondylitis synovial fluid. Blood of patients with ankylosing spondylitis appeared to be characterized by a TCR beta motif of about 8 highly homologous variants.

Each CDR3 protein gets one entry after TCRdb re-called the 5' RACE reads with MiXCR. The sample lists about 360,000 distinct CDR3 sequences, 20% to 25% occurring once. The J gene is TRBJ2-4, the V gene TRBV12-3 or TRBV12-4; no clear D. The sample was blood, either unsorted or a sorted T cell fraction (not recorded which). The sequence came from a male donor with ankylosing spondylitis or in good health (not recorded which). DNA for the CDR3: TGTGCCAGCAGTTTGGGCCCTCCCCCCCCGTACTTC. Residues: CASSLGPPPPYF.